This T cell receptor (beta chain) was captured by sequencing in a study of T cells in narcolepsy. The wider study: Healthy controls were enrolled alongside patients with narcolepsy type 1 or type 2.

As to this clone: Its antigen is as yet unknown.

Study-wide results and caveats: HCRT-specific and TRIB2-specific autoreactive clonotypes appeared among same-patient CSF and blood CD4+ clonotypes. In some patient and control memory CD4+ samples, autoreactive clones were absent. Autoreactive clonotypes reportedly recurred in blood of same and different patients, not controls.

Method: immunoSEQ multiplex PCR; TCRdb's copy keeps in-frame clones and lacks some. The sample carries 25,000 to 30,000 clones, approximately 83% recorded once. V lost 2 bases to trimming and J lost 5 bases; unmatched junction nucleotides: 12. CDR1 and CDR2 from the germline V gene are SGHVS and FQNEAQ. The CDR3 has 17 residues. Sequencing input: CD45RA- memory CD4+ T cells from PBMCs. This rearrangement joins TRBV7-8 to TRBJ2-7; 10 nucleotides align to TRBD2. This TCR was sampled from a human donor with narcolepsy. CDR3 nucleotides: TGTGCCAGCAGCTTATTAGCGGGGGGCCTCTTAGGCCACGAGCAGTACTTC. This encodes CASSLLAGGLLGHEQYF.